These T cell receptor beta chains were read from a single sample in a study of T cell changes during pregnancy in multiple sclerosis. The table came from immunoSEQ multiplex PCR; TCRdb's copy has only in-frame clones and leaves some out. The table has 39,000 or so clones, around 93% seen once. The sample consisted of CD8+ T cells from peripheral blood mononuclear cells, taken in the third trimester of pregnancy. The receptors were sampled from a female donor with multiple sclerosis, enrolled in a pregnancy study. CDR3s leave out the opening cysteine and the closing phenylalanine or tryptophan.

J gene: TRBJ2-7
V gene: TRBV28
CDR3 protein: ASSPRQGAFEEQY

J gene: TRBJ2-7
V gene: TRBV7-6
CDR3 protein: ASSLFPGLTYEQY

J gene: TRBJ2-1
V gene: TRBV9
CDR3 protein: ASSVGRGTSSLDEQF

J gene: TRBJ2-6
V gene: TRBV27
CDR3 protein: ASSLRGLAGSGANVLT

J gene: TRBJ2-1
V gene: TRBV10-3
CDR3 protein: AINGPGSNEQF

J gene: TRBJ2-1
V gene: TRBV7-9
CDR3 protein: ASSLGTAGDEQF

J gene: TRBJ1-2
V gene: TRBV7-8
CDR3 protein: ASSLEVTANYGYT

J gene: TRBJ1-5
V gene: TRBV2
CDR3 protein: ASSVYSNQPQH

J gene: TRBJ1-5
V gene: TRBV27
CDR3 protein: ASSPDSQNQPQH

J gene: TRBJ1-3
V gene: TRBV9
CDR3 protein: ASRNDNSGNTIY

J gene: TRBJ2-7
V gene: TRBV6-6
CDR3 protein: ASSPQENYEQY

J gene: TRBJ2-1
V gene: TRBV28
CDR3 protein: ASRDRTYNEQF

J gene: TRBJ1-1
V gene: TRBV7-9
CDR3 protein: ASSSYNQGVPMNTEAF

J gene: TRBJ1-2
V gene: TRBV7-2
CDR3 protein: ASSRPGQGVYGYT

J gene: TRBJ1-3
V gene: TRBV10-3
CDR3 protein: AISEVTGGFGNTIY

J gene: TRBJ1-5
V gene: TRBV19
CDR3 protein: ASSAFEQGNSNQPQH

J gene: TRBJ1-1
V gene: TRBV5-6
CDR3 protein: ASSRTRGEWTEAF

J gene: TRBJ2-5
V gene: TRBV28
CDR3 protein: ASSSQVAEYQETQY

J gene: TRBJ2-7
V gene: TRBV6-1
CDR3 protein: ASSGTSGRARYEQY

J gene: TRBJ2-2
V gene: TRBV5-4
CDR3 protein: ASSFGRANTGELF